What follows are 27 T cell receptor beta chains derived from one specimen sequenced in a study of T cell responses to AZD1222 COVID-19 vaccine. Sequencing used immunoSEQ multiplex PCR; TCRdb keeps in-frame clones, though not all of them. The sample yields roughly 120,000 clones, just under 95% seen once. The sample here was peripheral blood, taken on day 0 of AZD1222 vaccination. The receptors here all came from an adult in good health.

To note about this clone: This sample includes further DNA sequences coding for the same CDR3. V is TRBV29-1 and J is TRBJ1-6, with a weak D call TRBD1 (5 bases). The length of the CDR3 is 13 residues. Germline CDR1 reads SQVTM; CDR2 reads ANQGSEA. V lost 6 bases, J lost 9 bases, and 15 bases lay in between. CDR3 DNA: TGCAGCGTGGCCCCCGGGACTGGTTCACCCCTCCACTTT. This codes for CSVAPGTGSPLHF.

This clone was counted once. This rearrangement joins TRBV29-1 to TRBJ1-1, with D unresolved. Trimming pared 4 bases from V and 0 bases from J, leaving 12 bases between. Germline values: CDR1 SQVTM, CDR2 ANQGSEA. There are 14 residues in the CDR3. The CDR3, as DNA: TGCAGCGTTGCAGAGGCAGCAATGAACACTGAAGCTTTCTTT. This gives the protein CSVAEAAMNTEAFF.

The J gene is TRBJ2-7, the V gene TRBV11-2; D uncertain. Germline CDR1 and CDR2: SGHAT and FQNNGV. Trimming left V 1 base short and J 0 bases short, with 1 base between. This CDR3 is 12 amino acids long. CDR3 bases: TGTGCCAGCAGCTTAGCCTCCTACGAGCAGTACTTC. Translating it yields CASSLASYEQYF.

The chain combines TRBV7-9 with TRBJ2-7; D gene unclear. V was pared by 4 bases and J by 3 bases, with 10 bases between. The CDR3 consists of 13 residues. Per germline, CDR1 SEHNR and CDR2 FQNEAQ (reference sequence). This chain's CDR3 is CASSSPWGYEQYF. Written as DNA, the CDR3 is TGTGCCAGCAGCTCCCCGTGGGGCTACGAGCAGTACTTC.

The rearrangement links TRBV4-1 to TRBJ2-7; TRBD1 agrees at 9 bases. The CDR3 contains 14 residues. V dropped 4 bases and J dropped 0; count of bases not matched to a gene: 1. The germline V gene encodes CDR1 MGHRA and CDR2 YSYEKL. This CDR3 reads CASSPTGGSYEQYF. The CDR3 DNA reads as TGCGCCAGCAGCCCGACAGGGGGCTCCTACGAGCAGTACTTC.

V is TRBV19 and J is TRBJ1-5; 8 positions agree with TRBD1. Germline CDR1 reads LNHDA; CDR2 reads SQIVND (reference sequence). This CDR3 contains 15 residues. V trimming: 7 bases; J trimming: 2 bases; junction bases outside the gene matches: 7. The CDR3 region has the DNA TGTGCCAGTACTCCTGACAGGGGTGGCAATCAGCCCCAGCATTTT. The encoded protein is CASTPDRGGNQPQHF.

This chain connects TRBV28 to TRBJ1-2; D is uncertain. Deletions cut 7 bases from V and 4 bases from J, with 10 bases between. Per germline, CDR1 MDHEN and CDR2 SYDVKM. This CDR3 spans 12 amino acids. CDR3: CASTPAGYGYTF. The CDR3 DNA follows: TGTGCCAGCACCCCGGCCGGCTATGGCTACACCTTC.

This clone was observed a single time. J is TRBJ1-1 and V is TRBV10-2; D not resolved. Germline V gene data show CDR1 as WSHSY and CDR2 as SAAADI. Trimming removed 3 bases at V and 6 bases at J, with 11 bases between. The CDR3 sequence is 13 residues long. This CDR3 reads CASSELGMAEAFF. The CDR3 coding sequence is TGCGCCAGCAGTGAATTGGGGATGGCTGAAGCTTTCTTT.

The V call is TRBV15, the J call TRBJ1-5; D call uncertain. Germline CDR1 reads LNHNV; CDR2 reads YYDKDF (reference sequence). V shed 1 base and J shed 6 bases, with 13 bases lying between them. The CDR3 sequence is 15 residues long. The CDR3 DNA reads as TGTGCCACCAGCAGAGCGGGGAGGGATAGTCAGCCCCAGCATTTT. This translates into CATSRAGRDSQPQHF.

This rearrangement joins TRBV28 to TRBJ1-2; unclear D gene. V lost 3 bases to trimming and J lost 2 bases, with 7 bases between them. Germline CDR1 is MDHEN and CDR2 is SYDVKM. The CDR3 contains 13 residues. CDR3 protein: CASSFGPNYGYTF. CDR3 nucleotides: TGTGCCAGCAGTTTCGGTCCGAACTATGGCTACACCTTC.

CDR3 in amino acids: CATSDELAGTGELFF. The CDR3, as DNA: TGTGCCACCAGTGATGAACTAGCGGGGACCGGGGAGCTGTTTTTT. The chain is built from TRBV24-1 and TRBJ2-2; 10 bases align to TRBD2. V lost 3 bases, J lost 5 bases, and 2 bases stayed unmatched. This CDR3 comprises 15 residues. CDR1 is KGHDR and CDR2 is SFDVKD in the germline V gene.

This rearrangement joins TRBV30 to TRBJ2-5; possibly TRBD1 or TRBD2 for D (5 bases each). There are 13 residues in the CDR3. Per the germline V gene, CDR1 is GTSNPN and CDR2 is SVGIG (reference sequence). V was trimmed by 2 bases and J by 5 bases, leaving 12 bases between them. CDR3 in amino acids: CAWSYGGLETQYF. The CDR3 DNA reads TGTGCCTGGAGTTATGGGGGTCTGGAGACCCAGTACTTC.

The chain has TRBV28 and TRBJ2-5, with 8 bases lining up with TRBD2. Per germline, CDR1 MDHEN and CDR2 SYDVKM. CDR3 length equals 13 residues. J gave up 3 bases and V 6 bases, and 3 bases lay outside the gene matches. The CDR3: CASSYGREETQYF. CDR3 nucleotide sequence: TGTGCCAGCAGCTACGGGAGGGAAGAGACCCAGTACTTC. The variable domain in full, completed from reference TRBV28 and TRBJ2-5, reads DVKVTQSSRYLVKRTGEKVFLECVQDMDHENMFWYRQDPGLGLRLIYFSYDVKMKEKGDIPEGYSVSREKKERFSLILESASTNQTSMYLCASSYGREETQYFGPGTRLLVL.

This clone turned up a few times. The chain employs TRBV19 and TRBJ1-5; D gene uncertain. Germline loops: CDR1 LNHDA, CDR2 SQIVND (reference sequence). The CDR3 covers 22 residues. Deletions cut 6 bases from V and 3 bases from J, with 36 bases between. The chain's CDR3 is CASSIRGVVGGEGWEYNQPQHF. CDR3 coding DNA: TGTGCCAGTAGCATCCGTGGTGTGGTCGGCGGTGAAGGTTGGGAGTACAATCAGCCCCAGCATTTT.

The CDR3 sequence is CASSRTRGREETQYF. Here the CDR3 DNA reads TGTGCCAGCAGCCGAACCAGGGGTCGGGAGGAGACCCAGTACTTC. This chain links TRBV11-3 with TRBJ2-5, with D perhaps assigned TRBD1 or TRBD2 (6 bases each). With 5 bases removed from V and 5 bases from J, the gap between germline ends came to 18 bases. Per germline, CDR1 SGHNT and CDR2 YENEEA. This CDR3 contains 15 residues.

As to this clone: A read error may explain this, as a much larger clone is one base away. The chain combines TRBV9 with TRBJ1-1; D is unresolved. CDR1 is SGDLS and CDR2 is YYNGEE in the germline V gene. The germline V and J ends were trimmed by 0 bases and 5 bases, with 5 bases remaining between them. CDR3 length: 12 amino acids. In DNA, the CDR3 is TGTGCCAGCAGCGTAGTTGGGACTGAAGCTTTCTTT. Protein product: CASSVVGTEAFF.

J is TRBJ1-5 and V is TRBV25-1; D ambiguous. CDR1 is MGHDK, CDR2 SYGVNS, per germline. V shed 1 base and J shed 1 base, with 5 bases lying between them. The CDR3 totals 14 residues. In DNA form, the CDR3 reads TGTGCCAGCAGTGAATTCGGAAGCAATCAGCCCCAGCATTTT. This gives the protein CASSEFGSNQPQHF.

The rearrangement uses TRBV20-1 and TRBJ2-1, with a tentative D call TRBD1 (5 bases). V dropped 5 bases and J dropped 6 bases, with 8 bases sitting between them. CDR3 length: 11 residues. CDR1 DFQATT and CDR2 SNEGSKA come from the germline V gene (reference sequence). CDR3 coding DNA: TGCAGTGCTGAAAGGGGCAATGAGCAGTTCTTC. Translation gives CSAERGNEQFF.

The CDR3 region is CATWGQGINYGYTF. CDR3 in DNA: TGTGCCACCTGGGGACAGGGAATAAACTATGGCTACACCTTC. This chain links TRBV27 with TRBJ1-2; 9 positions match TRBD1. The CDR3 is 14 amino acids. V lost 10 bases and J lost 2; bases outside the gene matches: 8. Germline V gene data show CDR1 as MNHEY and CDR2 as SMNVEV (reference sequence).

This clone was counted ten times or more. V usage is TRBV7-9 and J usage is TRBJ1-6; D is possibly TRBD1 (5 bases). Germline V gives CDR1 SEHNR, CDR2 FQNEAQ (reference sequence). This CDR3 has 16 amino acids. V gave up 5 bases and J gave up 5 bases, with 16 bases separating them. The CDR3 DNA follows: TGTGCCAGCAGCCCTCACCCCAGGGTCAATAATTCACCCCTCCACTTT. This gives the protein CASSPHPRVNNSPLHF. The full variable domain, in which reference TRBV7-9 and TRBJ1-6 provide the parts outside the CDR3, is DTGVSQNPRHKITKRGQNVTFRCDPISEHNRLYWYRQTLGQGPEFLTYFQNEAQLEKSRLLSDRFSAERPKGSFSTLEIQRTEQGDSAMYLCASSPHPRVNNSPLHFGNGTRLTVT.

This clone was observed once. The rearrangement uses TRBV24-1 and TRBJ1-2; tentatively, D is TRBD1 (5 bases). From germline, CDR1 is KGHDR and CDR2 SFDVKD. The CDR3 extends over 13 amino acids. V lost 3 bases, J lost 8 bases, and 12 bases lay in between. For the CDR3, the DNA is TGTGCCACCAGTGATGAATGGGGCGGGGGCTACACCTTC. Its protein product is CATSDEWGGGYTF.

The chain carries TRBV12-3 or TRBV12-4 and TRBJ1-2; D not resolved. This CDR3 is built from 12 residues. V shed 5 bases and J shed 7 bases, with 11 bases lying between them. The CDR3 spells CASSTRIGGYTF. The DNA for the CDR3 is TGTGCCAGCAGTACCAGGATCGGTGGCTACACCTTC.

The chain uses TRBV11-1 and TRBJ1-6; no reliable D call. V lost 5 bases to trimming and J lost 0 bases, with 8 bases between them. This CDR3 is 15 amino acids long. Germline V gene sequence: CDR1 SGHAT, CDR2 FQDESV (reference sequence). This chain's CDR3 is CASSLSISYNSPLHF. The CDR3 DNA follows: TGTGCCAGCAGCCTTTCCATCTCCTATAATTCACCCCTCCACTTT.

The chain combines TRBV11-2 with TRBJ2-1; perhaps TRBD1 as D (6 bases). The V gene lost 3 bases and the J gene lost 6 bases, with 6 bases spanning the gap. The CDR3 loop spans 12 amino acids. Germline V gene data show CDR1 as SGHAT and CDR2 as FQNNGV. The CDR3 region is CASSLTGNEQFF. Written as DNA, the CDR3 is TGTGCCAGCAGCTTGACAGGCAATGAGCAGTTCTTC.

The chain recombines TRBV7-9 with TRBJ1-5; 7 bases match TRBD1. The CDR3 totals 14 residues. CDR1 and CDR2 (germline): SEHNR, FQNEAQ (reference sequence). V was pared by 6 bases and J by 10 bases, with 12 bases of the junction left unmatched. The CDR3 here is CASSADRDGRPQHF. CDR3 coding DNA: TGTGCCAGCAGTGCCGACAGGGACGGACGACCCCAGCATTTT.

This rearrangement joins TRBV7-6 to TRBJ1-4; the D is unclear. The CDR3 is made up of 15 amino acids. Trimming removed 0 bases at V and 7 bases at J, with 12 bases between. From germline, CDR1 is SGHVS and CDR2 FNYEAQ. This chain's CDR3 is CASSLAAGIGEKLFF. CDR3 sequence (DNA): TGTGCCAGCAGCTTAGCGGCGGGTATAGGTGAAAAACTGTTTTTT.

The CDR3 nucleotides are TGTGCCAGCAGCCATCGTCGCGGGGGGTACACCCAAGAGACCCAGTACTTC. It translates to CASSHRRGGYTQETQYF. The chain has TRBV14 and TRBJ2-5; 8 bases are shared with TRBD2. Trimming took 3 bases from V and 1 from J; bases not matched to a gene: 10. This CDR3 is built from 17 residues. CDR1 is SGHDN, CDR2 FVKESK, per germline. The full variable domain, its missing parts supplied by reference TRBV14 and TRBJ2-5, is EAGVTQFPSHSVIEKGQTVTLRCDPISGHDNLYWYRRVMGKEIKFLLHFVKESKQDESGMPNNRFLAERTGGTYSTLKVQPAELEDSGVYFCASSHRRGGYTQETQYFGPGTRLLVL.